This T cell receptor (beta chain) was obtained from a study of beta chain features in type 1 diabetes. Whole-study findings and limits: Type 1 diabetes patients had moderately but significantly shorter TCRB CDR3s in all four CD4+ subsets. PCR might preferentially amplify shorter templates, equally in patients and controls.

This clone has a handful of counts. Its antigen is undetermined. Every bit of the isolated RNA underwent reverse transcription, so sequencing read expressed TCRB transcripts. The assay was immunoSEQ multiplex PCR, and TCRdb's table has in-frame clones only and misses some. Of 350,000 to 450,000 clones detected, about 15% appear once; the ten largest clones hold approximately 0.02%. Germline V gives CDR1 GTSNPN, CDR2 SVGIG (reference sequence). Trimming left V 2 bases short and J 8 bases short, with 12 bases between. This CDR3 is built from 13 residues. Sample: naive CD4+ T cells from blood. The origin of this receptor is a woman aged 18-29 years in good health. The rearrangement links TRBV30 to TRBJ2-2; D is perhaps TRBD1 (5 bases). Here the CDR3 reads CAWSRARAGELFF. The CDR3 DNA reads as TGTGCCTGGAGTCGTGCCAGGGCGGGGGAGCTGTTTTTT.